The present TCR beta chain was sequenced within a study of blood T cell repertoires in COVID-19. At the level of the study: Samples of COVID-19 (acute and convalescent) were obtained from the United States, Italy and Spain. PBMCs, B-cell-depleted T cells, or T cells were the source of the cDNA or gDNA that made up the material.

Authors' methods: For nucleated cells, counts were estimated from reference gene primer amplification. The repertoire was sequenced with immunoSEQ multiplex PCR; TCRdb's copy has only in-frame clones and lacks some. From that table come the V and J calls and clone size; the DNA was used to work out D and trimming. This table holds about 350,000 clones, around 90% found once. Those enrolled in Seattle joined during active infection and were followed longitudinally afterward. The sample taken for sequencing was peripheral blood. This TCR derives from a woman aged 60 to 75 with COVID-19, enrolled during active disease.

Here the CDR3 reads CASSLVPGTSFGNTIYF. The CDR3, as DNA: TGTGCCAGCAGCTTAGTACCGGGAACCAGCTTCGGAAACACCATATATTTT. This chain connects TRBV11-2 to TRBJ1-3, with unresolved D. The V gene lost 1 base and the J gene lost 4 bases, with 17 bases spanning the gap. The CDR3 is 17 amino acids. From germline, CDR1 is SGHAT and CDR2 FQNNGV.